This is a list of T cell receptor beta chains from one sample in a study of cytomegalovirus exposure and HLA in healthy donors. Data came from immunoSEQ multiplex PCR; TCRdb stores just in-frame clones and leaves some out. Among about 240,000 clones listed, about 85% were seen once. Sequencing input: PBMCs. The receptors here all came from a girl aged 2-10 years in good health and CMV-seronegative. Each CDR3 is given with its conserved first and last residue. Each record gives: V gene, J gene, clone size, D gene, CDR3 DNA, CDR3 protein. A D gene is named only where the DNA matches it firmly. Clone sizes are given selectively: once, few, many, or a class where the clone is expanded.

V: TRBV7-9; J: TRBJ2-5; size: .; D: TRBD1; DNA: TGTGCCAGCAGTAACGGACAGGGGATGCAAGAGACCCAGTACTTC; CDR3: CASSNGQGMQETQYF
V: TRBV7-8; J: TRBJ1-5; size: .; D: .; DNA: TGTGCCAGCAGCTTCCCAGGGATCAATCAGCCCCAGCATTTT; CDR3: CASSFPGINQPQHF
V: TRBV5-1; J: TRBJ1-1; size: .; D: .; DNA: TGCGCCAGCAGCCCGATGGGAGGGGCGAGCACTGAAGCTTTCTTT; CDR3: CASSPMGGASTEAFF
V: TRBV29-1; J: TRBJ1-1; size: .; D: TRBD1; DNA: TGCAGCGTGGCGGTGGGGACAGAGAACACTGAAGCTTTCTTT; CDR3: CSVAVGTENTEAFF
V: TRBV21-1; J: TRBJ1-2; size: .; D: .; DNA: TGTGCCAGCAGACCCCGACTGGCAGTTAACTATGGCTACACCTTC; CDR3: CASRPRLAVNYGYTF
V: TRBV4-2; J: TRBJ2-3; size: .; D: .; DNA: TGTGCCAGCAGCCAAGATTCCGACAGGAGCACAGATACGCAGTATTTT; CDR3: CASSQDSDRSTDTQYF
V: TRBV19; J: TRBJ1-5; size: .; D: .; DNA: TGTGCCAGTTCCCGCGGGACGGTCCCCGATCAGCCCCAGCATTTT; CDR3: CASSRGTVPDQPQHF
V: TRBV6-5; J: TRBJ1-1; size: .; D: TRBD1; DNA: TGTGCCAGCAGTGAAGACAGGGGAGTTGAAGCTTTCTTT; CDR3: CASSEDRGVEAFF
V: TRBV5-8; J: TRBJ1-5; size: .; D: TRBD1; DNA: TGTGCCAGCAGCCTCGGACAGGGGTATAGCAATCAGCCCCAGCATTTT; CDR3: CASSLGQGYSNQPQHF
V: TRBV4-1; J: TRBJ1-2; size: .; D: .; DNA: TGCGCCAGCAGCCACTCTGGGGCCGGCGAAATCTATGGCTACACCTTC; CDR3: CASSHSGAGEIYGYTF
V: TRBV30; J: TRBJ1-2; size: .; D: .; DNA: TGTGCCTGGAGTGTTGGCCAGGCCTCCTATGGCTACACCTTC; CDR3: CAWSVGQASYGYTF
V: TRBV6-5; J: TRBJ1-1; size: .; D: .; DNA: TGTGCCAGCAGTTACCGTGGACAGCAGAACACTGAAGCTTTCTTT; CDR3: CASSYRGQQNTEAFF
V: TRBV5-1; J: TRBJ2-5; size: .; D: TRBD2; DNA: TGCGCCAGCAGCAAAGGGACTAGCGGGGTCGAGACCCAGTACTTC; CDR3: CASSKGTSGVETQYF
V: TRBV7-9; J: TRBJ1-1; size: few; D: .; DNA: TGTGCCAGCAGCCCAGGGGCCACTGAAGCTTTCTTT; CDR3: CASSPGATEAFF
V: TRBV10-3; J: TRBJ1-2; size: few; D: TRBD1; DNA: TGTGCCATCAGTGAGGGTGGGCCAGGGGGCTCTTACACCTTC; CDR3: CAISEGGPGGSYTF
V: TRBV11-2; J: TRBJ2-1; size: .; D: .; DNA: TGTGCCAGCAGACGGCGCGCGACAGACCTTTTTTCCTACAATGAGCAGTTCTTC; CDR3: CASRRRATDLFSYNEQFF
V: TRBV6-5; J: TRBJ1-4; size: .; D: .; DNA: TGTGCCAGCAGCAGGGCAATTAATGAAAAACTGTTTTTT; CDR3: CASSRAINEKLFF
V: TRBV27; J: TRBJ2-2; size: .; D: TRBD2; DNA: TGTGCCAGCAGTTCCTTTCTAGCGGGAGGGAACACCGGGGAGCTGTTTTTT; CDR3: CASSSFLAGGNTGELFF
V: TRBV27; J: TRBJ1-6; size: .; D: TRBD1; DNA: TGTGCCAGCAGTATAGGGACAGGGGGGAATTCACCCCTCCACTTT; CDR3: CASSIGTGGNSPLHF
V: TRBV5-1; J: TRBJ2-1; size: .; D: TRBD2; DNA: TGCGCCAGCAGCTTGGCGGGACTAGCGGGGGGGAATGAGCAGTTCTTC; CDR3: CASSLAGLAGGNEQFF
V: TRBV18; J: TRBJ1-1; size: .; D: .; DNA: TGTGCCAGCTCACCACGACAGGATTTGAACACTGAAGCTTTCTTT; CDR3: CASSPRQDLNTEAFF
V: TRBV5-5; J: TRBJ2-7; size: .; D: .; DNA: TGTGCCAGCAGCTTGGGCCTAGGCTACGAGCAGTACTTC; CDR3: CASSLGLGYEQYF
V: TRBV7-7; J: TRBJ1-5; size: .; D: .; DNA: TGTGCCAGCAGCTTGAAAAAGTGGCTGGGCCAGCCCCAGCATTTT; CDR3: CASSLKKWLGQPQHF
V: TRBV9; J: TRBJ1-1; size: once; D: .; DNA: TGTGCCAGCAGCGTGGGGGGACGGAGTGTTAGCGCTGAAGCTTTCTTT; CDR3: CASSVGGRSVSAEAFF
V: TRBV30; J: TRBJ1-6; size: .; D: TRBD1; DNA: TGTGCCTGGCAGGGGGTTAGCTCCTATAATTCACCCCTCCACTTT; CDR3: CAWQGVSSYNSPLHF
V: TRBV4-2; J: TRBJ1-3; size: .; D: TRBD1; DNA: TGTGCCAGCAGCCATATGGACAGGGATAGTGGAAACACCATATATTTT; CDR3: CASSHMDRDSGNTIYF
V: TRBV7-9; J: TRBJ2-3; size: .; D: TRBD2; DNA: TGTTCCAGCAGCGGCAAGACTAGCGGTGACACAGATACGCAGTATTTT; CDR3: CSSSGKTSGDTDTQYF
V: TRBV10-2; J: TRBJ2-7; size: .; D: TRBD2; DNA: TGCGCCAGCAGGTCTAGCGGGCAATACGAGCAGTACTTC; CDR3: CASRSSGQYEQYF
V: TRBV7-2; J: TRBJ2-7; size: .; D: TRBD2; DNA: TGTGCCAGCAGCTTAGGGAGGACTAGCGGTGTGTTC; CDR3: CASSLGRTSGVF
V: TRBV2; J: TRBJ1-3; size: .; D: TRBD1; DNA: TGTGCCAGCAGTCGGACAGGGTACTCTGGAAACACCATATATTTT; CDR3: CASSRTGYSGNTIYF
V: TRBV5-6; J: TRBJ2-7; size: .; D: .; DNA: TGTGCCAGCAGCCTGGGACATCCCCCCGAGCAGTACTTC; CDR3: CASSLGHPPEQYF